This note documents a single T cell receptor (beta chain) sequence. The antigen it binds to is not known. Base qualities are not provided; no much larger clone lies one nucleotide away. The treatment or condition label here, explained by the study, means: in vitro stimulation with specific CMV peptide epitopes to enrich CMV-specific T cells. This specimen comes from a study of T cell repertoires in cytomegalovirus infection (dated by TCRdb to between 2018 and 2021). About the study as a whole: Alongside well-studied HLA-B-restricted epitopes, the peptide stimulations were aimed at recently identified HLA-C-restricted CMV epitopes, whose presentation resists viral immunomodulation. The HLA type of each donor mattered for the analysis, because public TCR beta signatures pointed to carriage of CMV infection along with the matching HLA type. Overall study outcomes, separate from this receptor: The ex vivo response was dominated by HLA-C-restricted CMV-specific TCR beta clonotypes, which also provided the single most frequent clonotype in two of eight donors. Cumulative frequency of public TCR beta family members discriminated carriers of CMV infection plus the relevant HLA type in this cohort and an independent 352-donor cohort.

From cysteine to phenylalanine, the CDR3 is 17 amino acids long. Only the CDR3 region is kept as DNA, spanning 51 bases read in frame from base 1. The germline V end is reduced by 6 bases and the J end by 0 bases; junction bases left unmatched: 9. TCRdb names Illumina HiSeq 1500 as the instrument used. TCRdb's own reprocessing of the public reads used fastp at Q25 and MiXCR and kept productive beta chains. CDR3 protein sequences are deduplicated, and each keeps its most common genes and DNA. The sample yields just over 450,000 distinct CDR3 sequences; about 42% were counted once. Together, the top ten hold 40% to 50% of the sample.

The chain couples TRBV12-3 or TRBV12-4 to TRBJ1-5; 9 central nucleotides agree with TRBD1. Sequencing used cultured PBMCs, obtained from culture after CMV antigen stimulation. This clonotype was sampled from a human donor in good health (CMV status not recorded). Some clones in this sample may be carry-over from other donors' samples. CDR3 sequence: CASSRDRVGYSNQPQHF. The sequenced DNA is TGTGCCAGCAGCCGGGACAGGGTGGGGTATAGCAATCAGCCCCAGCATTTT.